This entry lists 32 T cell receptor beta chains sequenced from one sample in a study of metastatic and nonmetastatic thyroid tumors. The entire patient cohort was treatment-naive prior to thyroid surgery. TCRdb called clones again from the PCR reads with MiXCR. Of 5,700 or so clones in the sample, over 35% were seen once. Sequenced material: adjacent normal tissue. These receptors all stem from a female donor with papillary thyroid cancer or a benign thyroid nodule (not recorded which). Some clones in this sample may be carry-over from other donors' samples.

The chain joins TRBV11-2 to TRBJ2-7; D gene unclear. With 1 base removed from V and 7 bases from J, the gap between germline ends came to 11 bases. The CDR3 runs to 13 residues. Per the germline V gene, CDR1 is SGHAT and CDR2 is FQNNGV. The CDR3 DNA reads TGTGCCAGCAGCTTAGTGGTCCTAAATGAGCAGTACTTC. This translates into CASSLVVLNEQYF. The complete variable domain, with remaining parts taken from reference TRBV11-2 and TRBJ2-7, reads EAGVAQSPRYKIIEKRQSVAFWCNPISGHATLYWYQQILGQGPKLLIQFQNNGVVDDSQLPKDRFSAERLKGVDSTLKIQPAKLEDSAVYLCASSLVVLNEQYFGPGTRLTVT.

This clone was seen a handful of times. The chain combines TRBV27 with TRBJ2-7; a possible D gene is TRBD2 (6 bases). CDR1 and CDR2 from the germline V gene are MNHEY and SMNVEV (reference sequence). The CDR3 covers 12 residues. The V end was cut by 8 bases, the J end by 2 bases, with 10 bases between. The CDR3: CASGRSPYEQYF. DNA for the CDR3: TGTGCCAGCGGGAGGAGCCCCTACGAGCAGTACTTC.

CDR3 sequence: CASSREGSGNSPLHF. The CDR3 nucleotides are TGTGCCAGCAGCCGGGAGGGCAGCGGGAATTCACCCCTCCACTTT. This chain uses TRBV9 with TRBJ1-6; D is undetermined. Germline V gene sequence: CDR1 SGDLS, CDR2 YYNGEE. The CDR3 runs 15 residues. Trimming pared 4 bases from V and 7 bases from J, leaving 15 bases between.

The chain combines TRBV20-1 with TRBJ2-7; D is ambiguous. CDR1 DFQATT and CDR2 SNEGSKA come from the germline V gene (reference sequence). With 2 bases removed from V and 4 bases from J, the gap between germline ends came to 15 bases. The CDR3 loop spans 14 amino acids. The CDR3 loop is CSARMDGIRYEQYF. DNA for the CDR3: TGCAGTGCTAGAATGGATGGCATACGTTACGAGCAGTACTTC.

In this sample, this clone turned up a few times. The chain employs TRBV28 and TRBJ2-6; D unresolved. From germline, CDR1 is MDHEN and CDR2 SYDVKM. CDR3 length equals 15 residues. The V end was cut by 4 bases, the J end by 3 bases, with 10 bases between. CDR3 sequence reads: CASSSKYNGANVLTF. The CDR3 DNA reads as TGTGCCAGCAGTTCGAAGTATAATGGGGCCAACGTCCTGACTTTC.

By share of the sample, this clone is large (0.1 to 1%). The V call is TRBV6-2 or TRBV6-3, the J call TRBJ2-1, with a weak D call TRBD2 (5 bases). V dropped 7 bases and J dropped 1 base, with 11 bases sitting between them. The germline CDR1 and CDR2 sequences are MNHEY and SVGEGT. This CDR3 region has 14 residues. The DNA for the CDR3 is TGTGCCAGCACACGGGAAGGGTCCTACAATGAGCAGTTCTTC. It translates to CASTREGSYNEQFF.

This chain joins TRBV11-2 and TRBJ2-3; D is possibly TRBD1 (7 bases). The CDR3 has 15 amino acids. Trimming cost V 1 base and J 3 bases, with 11 bases left between them. From germline, CDR1 is SGHAT and CDR2 FQNNGV. The CDR3 region has the DNA TGTGCCAGCAGCTTAGGGGCAGGGGGGACAGATACGCAGTATTTT. Encoded protein: CASSLGAGGTDTQYF. The full variable domain, with the rest looked up from reference TRBV11-2 and TRBJ2-3, is EAGVAQSPRYKIIEKRQSVAFWCNPISGHATLYWYQQILGQGPKLLIQFQNNGVVDDSQLPKDRFSAERLKGVDSTLKIQPAKLEDSAVYLCASSLGAGGTDTQYFGPGTRLTVL.

This clone occurred a few times. The J gene is TRBJ2-3, the V gene TRBV2; D is uncertain. From germline, CDR1 is SNHLY and CDR2 FYNNEI. V lost 6 bases and J 0 bases, leaving 13 bases between the germline ends. The CDR3 spans 15 residues. CDR3 in DNA: TGTGCCAGCAGCGGAGACTCGGTTAGCACAGATACGCAGTATTTT. Translated, it gives CASSGDSVSTDTQYF.

The V gene is TRBV30, the J gene TRBJ2-1; D is undetermined. V gave up 5 bases and J gave up 6 bases, with 11 bases separating them. The CDR3 spans 12 residues. Germline-derived CDR1 and CDR2 are GTSNPN and SVGIG (reference sequence). The CDR3 loop is CAWLWKVNEQFF. Here the CDR3 DNA reads TGTGCCTGGCTCTGGAAAGTCAATGAGCAGTTCTTC. The whole variable domain, filled in from reference TRBV30 and TRBJ2-1, reads SQTIHQWPATLVQPVGSPLSLECTVEGTSNPNLYWYRQAAGRGLQLLFYSVGIGQISSEVPQNLSASRPQDRQFILSSKKLLLSDSGFYLCAWLWKVNEQFFGPGTRLTVL.

Concerning this clone: One junction end disagrees with the germline gene, perhaps due to a read error. V and J are TRBV20-1 and TRBJ1-1; D not certain. This CDR3 spans 13 amino acids. Germline V lookup: CDR1 DFQATT, CDR2 SNEGSKA (reference sequence). CDR3: CSSSLQINTEAFF. CDR3 DNA sequence: TGCAGTTCTAGTCTTCAGATTAACACTGAAGCTTTCTTT.

The DNA for the CDR3 is TGTGCCAGCAGTGGCAGCATGAACACTGAAGCTTTCTTT. Protein sequence: CASSGSMNTEAFF. V usage is TRBV5-6 and J usage is TRBJ1-1; D gene ambiguous. CDR1 is SGHDT, CDR2 YYEEEE, per germline. The CDR3 spans 13 residues. With 5 bases removed from V and 0 bases from J, the gap between germline ends came to 8 bases. Using reference TRBV5-6 and TRBJ1-1 for the parts outside the CDR3, the full variable domain is DAGVTQSPTHLIKTRGQQVTLRCSPKSGHDTVSWYQQALGQGPQFIFQYYEEEERQRGNFPDRFSGHQFPNYSSELNVNALLLGDSALYLCASSGSMNTEAFFGQGTRLTVV.

V usage is TRBV20-1 and J usage is TRBJ1-1, with a weak D call TRBD1 (6 bases). This CDR3 has 17 amino acids. CDR1 and CDR2 (germline): DFQATT, SNEGSKA (reference sequence). Between the trimmed V and J ends, which lost 0 bases and 3 bases, there was a span of 20 bases. The CDR3 loop reads CSARDGRGARFDTEAFF. The CDR3 DNA sequence: TGCAGTGCTAGAGATGGTCGGGGGGCGAGGTTTGACACTGAAGCTTTCTTT.

Concerning this clone itself: At one boundary the junction diverges from the germline segment, which might be a read error. V usage is TRBV7-2 and J usage is TRBJ2-5, with 10 positions matching TRBD1. CDR3 length: 15 amino acids. Germline V lookup: CDR1 SGHTA, CDR2 FQGNSA. As DNA, the CDR3 is TGTGCCAGTAGCTCCTCCCGGACAGGGGGTGAGACCCAGTACTTC. The encoded protein is CASSSSRTGGETQYF.

V gene TRBV20-1 combines with J gene TRBJ1-5; a possible D gene is TRBD1 (5 bases). Deletions cut 2 bases from V and 0 bases from J, with 14 bases between. Germline values: CDR1 DFQATT, CDR2 SNEGSKA (reference sequence). The CDR3 contains 16 residues. This chain's CDR3 is CSARYSGANSNQPQHF. CDR3 nucleotide sequence: TGCAGTGCTAGATACTCCGGGGCCAATAGCAATCAGCCCCAGCATTTT.

The chain carries TRBV28 and TRBJ2-7; no definite D call. CDR3 length equals 14 residues. The germline V gene encodes CDR1 MDHEN and CDR2 SYDVKM. V lost 2 bases, J lost 2 bases, and 10 bases lay in between. The CDR3 sequence is CASSLPAETYEQYF. For the CDR3, the DNA is TGTGCCAGCAGTTTACCGGCAGAGACCTACGAGCAGTACTTC. Looking up the rest from reference TRBV28 and TRBJ2-7 gives the full variable domain: DVKVTQSSRYLVKRTGEKVFLECVQDMDHENMFWYRQDPGLGLRLIYFSYDVKMKEKGDIPEGYSVSREKKERFSLILESASTNQTSMYLCASSLPAETYEQYFGPGTRLTVT.

This clone was detected a few times. V and J are TRBV2 and TRBJ2-5; D uncertain. Germline V lookup: CDR1 SNHLY, CDR2 FYNNEI. The length of the CDR3 is 14 residues. The V gene lost 3 bases and the J gene lost 3 bases, with 11 bases spanning the gap. The CDR3 region has the DNA TGTGCCAGCAGTGATACCAGGTTAAAAGAGACCCAGTACTTC. This gives the protein CASSDTRLKETQYF.

This clone turned up a few times. The chain recombines TRBV6-1 with TRBJ1-2; 9 nucleotides agree with TRBD1. Trimming took 8 bases from V and 2 from J; bases not matched to a gene: 9. CDR1 MNHNS and CDR2 SASEGT come from the germline V gene. There are 15 residues in the CDR3. The CDR3 bases are TGTGCCAGCGCAACAAGACAGGGGGTAAACTATGGCTACACCTTC. The encoded protein is CASATRQGVNYGYTF.

Concerning this clone: One junction end disagrees with the germline gene, perhaps due to a read error. V and J are TRBV30 and TRBJ2-2; 8 bases fit TRBD1. This CDR3 region has 14 residues. Germline V CDR1 and CDR2: GTSNPN, SVGIG (reference sequence). CDR3 loop: CSLTQDRATGELFF. The CDR3 region has the DNA TGTTCCTTGACCCAGGACAGGGCCACCGGTGAGCTGTTTTTT.

The rearrangement uses TRBV6-1 and TRBJ1-2; tentatively, D is TRBD1 (6 bases). The CDR3 sequence is 14 residues long. V dropped 6 bases and J dropped 3 bases, with 14 bases sitting between them. The germline V gene encodes CDR1 MNHNS and CDR2 SASEGT. CDR3 in amino acids: CASRDSTSDYGYTF. The CDR3 nucleotides read TGTGCCAGCAGGGACAGTACCTCGGACTATGGCTACACCTTC.

The rearrangement joins TRBV30 to TRBJ1-4; maybe TRBD1 (6 bases). V shed 3 bases and J shed 8 bases, with 13 bases lying between them. The CDR3 has 13 residues. Germline lookup yields CDR1 GTSNPN and CDR2 SVGIG (reference sequence). The CDR3 loop is CAWSWGRAEKLFF. As DNA, the CDR3 is TGTGCCTGGAGCTGGGGGCGAGCCGAAAAACTGTTTTTT.

The CDR3 sequence is CASSPLQGSNQPQHF. In nucleotides, the CDR3 is TGTGCCAGCAGCCCCTTACAGGGTAGCAATCAGCCCCAGCATTTT. V gene TRBV5-5 combines with J gene TRBJ1-5; a weak D match, TRBD1 (6 bases). CDR3 length: 15 amino acids. V dropped 4 bases and J dropped 0 bases, with 11 bases sitting between them. The germline CDR1 and CDR2 sequences are SGHKS and YYEKEE (reference sequence). The full variable domain, rest sourced from reference TRBV5-5 and TRBJ1-5, is DAGVTQSPTHLIKTRGQQVTLRCSPISGHKSVSWYQQVLGQGPQFIFQYYEKEERGRGNFPDRFSARQFPNYSSELNVNALLLGDSALYLCASSPLQGSNQPQHFGDGTRLSIL.

The chain has TRBV20-1 and TRBJ1-2; D not certain. Germline V lookup: CDR1 DFQATT, CDR2 SNEGSKA (reference sequence). The CDR3 is made up of 15 amino acids. Trimming cost V 0 bases and J 4 bases, with 15 bases left between them. CDR3 protein: CSARDAAGGFYGYTF. The CDR3 coding sequence is TGCAGTGCTAGAGATGCCGCGGGAGGCTTCTATGGCTACACCTTC.

CDR3 in amino acids: CASSLPGQSYEQYF. CDR3 nucleotide sequence: TGCGCCAGCAGCTTGCCGGGACAGTCCTACGAGCAGTACTTC. This chain uses TRBV5-1 with TRBJ2-7; 7 bases align to TRBD1. The J segment lost 1 base and the V segment lost 1 base, leaving 2 bases of the junction unmatched. This CDR3 region has 14 residues. CDR1 and CDR2 from the germline V gene are SGHRS and YFSETQ.

This clone is medium-sized within its sample. The chain has TRBV19 and TRBJ1-1; D gene ambiguous. The ends were cut back, 5 bases at V and 4 bases at J, with 11 bases in the middle. The CDR3 is 13 amino acids. CDR1 LNHDA and CDR2 SQIVND come from the germline V gene (reference sequence). This CDR3 reads CASSSQSGTEAFF. In nucleotides, the CDR3 is TGTGCCAGTAGTTCGCAAAGTGGCACTGAAGCTTTCTTT.

The genes are TRBV24-1 and TRBJ1-6; weak D call: TRBD1 (6 bases). V lost 8 bases to trimming and J lost 8 bases, with 15 bases between them. Germline values: CDR1 KGHDR, CDR2 SFDVKD. CDR3 length: 14 amino acids. The CDR3 DNA sequence: TGTGCCACCACCCAAACGGGGGCCGATTCACCCCTCCACTTT. Amino acid sequence: CATTQTGADSPLHF.

V is TRBV2 and J is TRBJ1-5, with 8 bases fitting TRBD1. V dropped 1 base and J dropped 6; count of bases not matched to a gene: 5. CDR1 is SNHLY, CDR2 FYNNEI, per germline. This CDR3 is built from 15 residues. The CDR3 region has the DNA TGTGCCAGCAGTGAAGGGACAGGGTCTGGTCAGCCCCAGCATTTT. Protein: CASSEGTGSGQPQHF.

This clone was seen a handful of times. This chain connects TRBV6-1 to TRBJ1-4; 7 bases map to TRBD1. Germline CDR1 is MNHNS and CDR2 is SASEGT. CDR3 length: 17 amino acids. V shed 5 bases and J 3 bases; nucleotides not matched to a gene: 12. CDR3 coding DNA: TGTGCCAGCAGTTCCGACAGGGTAGACCTGGCTAATGAAAAACTGTTTTTT. Its translation is CASSSDRVDLANEKLFF.

This chain uses TRBV11-3 with TRBJ1-4, with 8 nucleotides matching TRBD1. Germline CDR1 reads SGHNT; CDR2 reads YENEEA. The CDR3 sequence is 14 residues long. V shed 5 bases and J 11 bases; nucleotides not matched to a gene: 10. The CDR3 region has the DNA TGTGCCAGCAGCCCAATAGGACAGGGTGTTAAACTGTTTTTT. Translated, it gives CASSPIGQGVKLFF.

The chain employs TRBV11-2 and TRBJ1-4; the D gene is possibly TRBD1 (6 bases). Germline V CDR1 and CDR2: SGHAT, FQNNGV. The germline V and J ends were trimmed by 3 bases and 6 bases, with 14 bases remaining between them. The length of the CDR3 is 15 residues. The CDR3 DNA reads as TGTGCCAGCAGCTTGTGGGGGGCAGGTGATGAAAAACTGTTTTTT. Amino acids: CASSLWGAGDEKLFF.

The V and J genes are TRBV5-1 and TRBJ2-5; 11 nucleotides match TRBD2. From germline, CDR1 is SGHRS and CDR2 YFSETQ. This CDR3 has 15 residues. Trimming cost V 2 bases and J 1 base; bases outside gene matches: 1. CDR3 bases: TGCGCCAGCAGCTTTAGCGGGAGGGCCCAAGAGACCCAGTACTTC. This codes for CASSFSGRAQETQYF.

Judged by abundance, this clone is large. The CDR3 here is CASRGGFYEQYF. The CDR3 nucleotides are TGTGCCAGCCGTGGGGGATTCTACGAGCAGTACTTC. This chain links TRBV2 with TRBJ2-7; D may be TRBD1 or TRBD2 (5 bases each). The V and J ends lost 8 bases and 3 bases respectively, with 11 bases between them. There are 12 residues in the CDR3. Germline-derived CDR1 and CDR2 are SNHLY and FYNNEI.

This clone was detected only a few times. This rearrangement joins TRBV28 to TRBJ2-7, with 9 nucleotides matching TRBD1. CDR1 MDHEN and CDR2 SYDVKM come from the germline V gene. V gave up 2 bases and J gave up 6 bases; unmatched junction bases: 8. This CDR3 is built from 15 residues. Here the CDR3 reads CASSLRTGGSVEQYF. DNA for the CDR3: TGTGCCAGCAGTTTAAGAACAGGGGGCTCGGTCGAGCAGTACTTC.